This TCR beta chain was documented in a study of T cell responses to AZD1222 COVID-19 vaccine. Generated by immunoSEQ multiplex PCR, the TCRdb table keeps only in-frame clones and is missing some. The repertoire holds under 80,000 clones, with around 74% as singletons. This receptor was identified in an adult in good health. The material was peripheral blood, obtained on day 0 of MenACWY control vaccination.

The CDR3 DNA reads as TGTGCCAGCAGCCAAGGGACAGGGCAGGGTTACGAGCAGTACTTC. Translation gives CASSQGTGQGYEQYF. This chain connects TRBV7-2 to TRBJ2-7; 9 bases fit TRBD1. Germline CDR1 reads SGHTA; CDR2 reads FQGNSA. V was pared by 5 bases and J by 4 bases, with 9 bases of the junction left unmatched. The CDR3 has 15 amino acids. Together with reference TRBV7-2 and TRBJ2-7, the CDR3 gives the full variable domain: GAGVSQSPSNKVTEKGKDVELRCDPISGHTALYWYRQSLGQGLEFLIYFQGNSAPDKSGLPSDRFSAERTGGSVSTLTIQRTQQEDSAVYLCASSQGTGQGYEQYFGPGTRLTVT.